These 22 T cell receptor beta chains were sequenced from one sample in a study of shared clonotypes between healthy human individuals. Profiling relied on immunoSEQ multiplex PCR, and the TCRdb table lists in-frame clones only, not all of them. The sample comprises about 510,000 clones, 79% of which are singletons, and roughly 13% rests with the top ten. Sequencing was performed on PBMCs. The source of these receptors is a woman aged 40 to 49 in good health. Some clones in this sample may be carry-over from other donors' samples.

The chain couples TRBV6-4 to TRBJ2-1; tentative D call: TRBD2 (5 bases). Germline loops: CDR1 MRHNA, CDR2 SNTAGT. The CDR3 loop spans 15 amino acids. Trimming shortened V by 4 bases and J by 7 bases, and 17 bases separated the two germline ends. CDR3 amino acids: CASSVEGPTGNEQFF. CDR3 nucleotides: TGTGCCAGCAGTGTAGAGGGCCCAACGGGGAATGAGCAGTTCTTC.

The genes are TRBV2 and TRBJ1-2, with 7 nucleotides matching TRBD1. The CDR3 loop spans 14 amino acids. Germline V gives CDR1 SNHLY, CDR2 FYNNEI. V trimming: 4 bases; J trimming: 6 bases; junction bases outside the gene matches: 8. DNA for the CDR3: TGTGCCAGCAGTGGATACTCAGGGGGGAATGGCTACACCTTC. Protein: CASSGYSGGNGYTF. Full variable domain (missing parts from reference TRBV2 and TRBJ1-2): EPEVTQTPSHQVTQMGQEVILRCVPISNHLYFYWYRQILGQKVEFLVSFYNNEISEKSEIFDDQFSVERPDGSNFTLKIRSTKLEDSAMYFCASSGYSGGNGYTFGSGTRLTVV.

This sequence joins TRBV5-6 and TRBJ1-2, with a possible D match to TRBD1 (5 bases). Germline V lookup: CDR1 SGHDT, CDR2 YYEEEE. V gave up 3 bases and J gave up 4 bases, with 19 bases separating them. CDR3 length: 16 amino acids. CDR3 loop: CASSSPRAGGTYGYTF. CDR3 sequence (DNA): TGTGCCAGCAGCTCACCCCGGGCCGGAGGGACCTATGGCTACACCTTC.

V gene TRBV18 combines with J gene TRBJ1-5; D possibly corresponds to TRBD1 (5 bases). There are 14 residues in the CDR3. Germline V CDR1 and CDR2: KGHSH, LQKENI. Trimming stripped 3 bases from V and 2 bases from J, with 8 bases between. DNA for the CDR3: TGTGCCAGCTCACCGGCGGGGGGCAATCAGCCCCAGCATTTT. Translating gives CASSPAGGNQPQHF.

The DNA of the CDR3 is TGTGCCAGCACTCCTAGCGGGACCGGGGAGCTGTTTTTT. The encoded protein is CASTPSGTGELFF. The rearrangement joins TRBV2 to TRBJ2-2; 8 bases are shared with TRBD2. With 7 bases clipped from V and 5 bases from J, the junction kept 3 bases outside the gene matches. Germline V gene sequence: CDR1 SNHLY, CDR2 FYNNEI. This CDR3 has 13 residues.

The V and J genes are TRBV7-2 and TRBJ2-7, with D perhaps assigned TRBD1 or TRBD2 (5 bases each). The CDR3 totals 14 residues. Trimming pared 6 bases from V and 3 bases from J, leaving 15 bases between. Germline V gene data show CDR1 as SGHTA and CDR2 as FQGNSA. The CDR3: CASSPGTGNYEQYF. The CDR3, as DNA: TGTGCCAGCAGTCCCGGGACGGGGAACTACGAGCAGTACTTC.

The chain recombines TRBV5-6 with TRBJ1-2; D remains unclear. The CDR3 sequence is 14 residues long. Germline-derived CDR1 and CDR2 are SGHDT and YYEEEE. The germline V and J ends were trimmed by 0 bases and 4 bases, with 10 bases remaining between them. As DNA, the CDR3 is TGTGCCAGCAGCTTGGGAGTGAAGGGCTATGGCTACACCTTC. This gives the protein CASSLGVKGYGYTF.

The rearrangement joins TRBV7-3 to TRBJ2-7; maybe TRBD1 (5 bases). Per the germline V gene, CDR1 is SGHTA and CDR2 is FQGTGA. V was shortened by 0 bases and J by 3 bases, with 12 bases between the two germline ends. The CDR3 sequence is 15 residues long. The CDR3 loop is CASSLTSAGHYEQYF. CDR3 coding DNA: TGTGCCAGCAGCTTAACATCGGCAGGGCACTACGAGCAGTACTTC.

The CDR3 spells CASSPPRGGPITDTQYF. In nucleotides, the CDR3 is TGCGCCAGCAGCCCCCCGCGGGGGGGCCCGATCACAGATACGCAGTATTTT. V is TRBV4-3 and J is TRBJ2-3; 9 positions match TRBD2. CDR1 and CDR2 (germline): LGHNA, YSLEER. This CDR3 comprises 17 residues. J was trimmed by 2 bases and V by 4 bases; bases with no gene match: 10.

This clone was seen only once. The chain links TRBV5-1 to TRBJ1-1, with unresolved D. The CDR3 is 14 residues long. Trimming took 1 base from V and 0 from J, leaving 7 bases between them. Per the germline V gene, CDR1 is SGHRS and CDR2 is YFSETQ. The CDR3 sequence is CASSLLSMNTEAFF. The CDR3 DNA reads TGCGCCAGCAGCTTGCTGTCTATGAACACTGAAGCTTTCTTT. The whole variable domain, filled in from reference TRBV5-1 and TRBJ1-1, reads KAGVTQTPRYLIKTRGQQVTLSCSPISGHRSVSWYQQTPGQGLQFLFEYFSETQRNKGNFPGRFSGRQFSNSRSEMNVSTLELGDSALYLCASSLLSMNTEAFFGQGTRLTVV.

This sequence joins TRBV10-2 and TRBJ2-2; D is undetermined. The CDR3 loop spans 13 amino acids. Trimming stripped 2 bases from V and 3 bases from J, with 4 bases between. Germline-derived CDR1 and CDR2 are WSHSY and SAAADI. The CDR3 is CASSEGYTGELFF. DNA for the CDR3: TGCGCCAGCAGTGAGGGCTACACCGGGGAGCTGTTTTTT.

CDR3 bases: TGTGCCAGCAGGCCCTTAGCGGGAGTTACCGGGGAGCTGTTTTTT. Protein: CASRPLAGVTGELFF. This chain connects TRBV7-3 to TRBJ2-2, with 9 bases fitting TRBD2. There are 15 residues in the CDR3. Germline CDR1 reads SGHTA; CDR2 reads FQGTGA. The V and J ends lost 6 bases and 5 bases, in that order; junction bases with no gene match: 7.

This chain joins TRBV5-1 and TRBJ1-4; D perhaps matches TRBD1 (6 bases). The germline CDR1 and CDR2 sequences are SGHRS and YFSETQ. V lost 4 bases and J 8 bases, leaving 21 bases between the germline ends. The CDR3 has 16 residues. The CDR3 DNA follows: TGCGCCAGCAGCACCACTTCAAACAGGGATGGAGAAAAACTGTTTTTT. Protein product: CASSTTSNRDGEKLFF.

The chain has TRBV19 and TRBJ2-2; D may be TRBD1 or TRBD2 (6 bases each). Germline assignment: CDR1 LNHDA and CDR2 SQIVND (reference sequence). The V end was cut by 1 base, the J end by 5 bases, with 11 bases between. The CDR3 is 15 residues long. CDR3 loop: CASSIGIGGTGELFF. In DNA form, the CDR3 reads TGTGCCAGTAGTATAGGCATAGGGGGGACCGGGGAGCTGTTTTTT.

This rearrangement joins TRBV29-1 to TRBJ2-7; D is uncertain. Trimming shortened V by 7 bases and J by 5 bases, and 15 bases separated the two germline ends. Germline CDR1 is SQVTM and CDR2 is ANQGSEA. The CDR3 spans 12 residues. The CDR3 sequence is CSALRGVDEQYF. CDR3 sequence (DNA): TGCAGCGCCCTCCGTGGCGTCGACGAGCAGTACTTC.

This clone was counted once. The chain carries TRBV7-2 and TRBJ2-7; D may be TRBD2 (5 bases). CDR3 size: 14 residues. The germline CDR1 and CDR2 sequences are SGHTA and FQGNSA. The germline V and J ends were trimmed by 5 bases and 4 bases, with 15 bases remaining between them. The CDR3 coding sequence is TGTGCCAGCAGCCCTCAAGCGGTCAGGTACGAGCAGTACTTC. Translated, it gives CASSPQAVRYEQYF.

In its sample, this clone was seen a few times. The chain has TRBV13 and TRBJ2-7; TRBD1 might be the D (6 bases). Between the trimmed V and J ends, which lost 0 bases and 3 bases, there was a span of 9 bases. The CDR3 loop spans 14 amino acids. CDR1 PRHDT and CDR2 FYEKMQ come from the germline V gene (reference sequence). The CDR3 region is CASSLGQGLYEQYF. The CDR3 DNA sequence: TGTGCCAGCAGCTTAGGGCAGGGGCTCTACGAGCAGTACTTC.

This clone came up a few times. The chain employs TRBV18 and TRBJ2-1, with 8 nucleotides matching TRBD2. The CDR3 covers 17 residues. V gave up 6 bases and J gave up 0 bases; unmatched junction bases: 10. The germline V gene encodes CDR1 KGHSH and CDR2 LQKENI. The CDR3 is CASSRSSGSHSYNEQFF. The CDR3 DNA follows: TGTGCCAGCTCTCGGTCCAGCGGGAGCCACTCCTACAATGAGCAGTTCTTC.

The chain uses TRBV5-4 and TRBJ2-1, with D possibly TRBD2 on 6 matching bases. Between the trimmed V and J ends, which lost 4 bases and 7 bases, there was a span of 18 bases. The CDR3 covers 15 residues. The germline CDR1 and CDR2 sequences are SGHNT and YYREEE (reference sequence). CDR3 sequence (DNA): TGTGCCAGCAGCGGTCGGAGCCGGGACTTAAATGAGCAGTTCTTC. This gives the protein CASSGRSRDLNEQFF.

The chain combines TRBV7-8 with TRBJ2-7; TRBD1 matches at 7 bases. Germline loops: CDR1 SGHVS, CDR2 FQNEAQ. This CDR3 has 16 amino acids. V lost 5 bases, J lost 2 bases, and 12 bases stayed unmatched. The chain's CDR3 is CASSLDRVSRTYEQYF. As DNA, the CDR3 is TGTGCCAGCAGCCTAGACAGGGTCTCGCGAACCTACGAGCAGTACTTC.

This chain links TRBV6-5 with TRBJ1-4, with D possibly matching TRBD1 (5 bases). Between the trimmed V and J ends, which lost 3 bases and 11 bases, there was a span of 10 bases. The CDR3 spans 12 residues. Germline V gives CDR1 MNHEY, CDR2 SVGAGI. The chain's CDR3 is CASSYLGEKLFF. CDR3 bases: TGTGCCAGCAGTTATTTAGGGGAGAAACTGTTTTTT.

This clone appeared once. This chain links TRBV5-1 with TRBJ2-1; tentatively, D is TRBD1 (5 bases). From germline, CDR1 is SGHRS and CDR2 YFSETQ. The CDR3 sequence is 17 residues long. Trimming shortened V by 4 bases and J by 0 bases, and 17 bases separated the two germline ends. CDR3 bases: TGCGCCAGCAGCAGGGTTGGGGCGGTAACCTCCTACAATGAGCAGTTCTTC. It is translated as CASSRVGAVTSYNEQFF.